The 24 T cell receptor beta chains below were found in one sample sequenced in a study of blood T cell repertoires in COVID-19. Only in-frame clones appear in the TCRdb table, and some are missing; sequencing was by immunoSEQ multiplex PCR. The table lists about 200,000 clones, about four fifths of them singletons. The sample taken for sequencing was PBMCs or T cells enriched from blood (not recorded which). Receptors originate from a man between 40 and 49 years old who had recovered from COVID-19.

The chain is built from TRBV6-6 and TRBJ1-6; weak D call: TRBD1 (6 bases). CDR1 is MNHNY, CDR2 SVGAGI, per germline (reference sequence). The CDR3 extends over 16 amino acids. The V end lost 6 bases, the J end lost 0 bases, and 12 bases lay between the germline ends. The DNA for the CDR3 is TGTGCCAGCAGGCACAGGGATAGCTCCTATAATTCACCCCTCCACTTT. Its protein is CASRHRDSSYNSPLHF.

The chain recombines TRBV7-8 with TRBJ1-1; 7 nucleotides line up with TRBD1. The J segment lost 5 bases and the V segment lost 0 bases, leaving 3 bases of the junction unmatched. Germline assignment: CDR1 SGHVS and CDR2 FQNEAQ. The CDR3 covers 14 residues. The DNA for the CDR3 is TGTGCCAGCAGCTTAGCGGAGGGGGCAACTGAAGCTTTCTTT. The encoded protein is CASSLAEGATEAFF.

The chain is built from TRBV20-1 and TRBJ1-2, with a tentative D call TRBD1 (6 bases). CDR1 is DFQATT and CDR2 is SNEGSKA in the germline V gene (reference sequence). Trimming cost V 3 bases and J 4 bases, with 18 bases left between them. This CDR3 has 15 residues. In DNA, the CDR3 is TGCAGTGCTAGTGGTACCCCGGGACATTCCTATGGCTACACCTTC. It specifies CSASGTPGHSYGYTF.

This chain uses TRBV7-8 with TRBJ1-2, with a weak D call TRBD1 (6 bases). The CDR3 loop spans 13 amino acids. Trimming cost V 4 bases and J 3 bases, with 9 bases left between them. Looked up from germline, CDR1 is SGHVS and CDR2 is FQNEAQ. As DNA, the CDR3 is TGTGCCAGCAGCTGGCGGACAGACTATGGCTACACCTTC. It is translated as CASSWRTDYGYTF.

The chain is built from TRBV7-9 and TRBJ1-6; TRBD1 agrees at 8 bases. CDR1 and CDR2 (germline): SEHNR, FQNEAQ (reference sequence). The CDR3 spans 14 residues. Trimming at V came to 7 bases and at J to 9 bases, leaving 8 bases not matched to a gene. Here the CDR3 reads CASTARTGSSPLHF. The CDR3 nucleotides are TGTGCCAGCACGGCACGGACAGGGAGTTCACCCCTCCACTTT.

The V call is TRBV2, the J call TRBJ2-5, with TRBD2 matching 7 bases. Germline V gives CDR1 SNHLY, CDR2 FYNNEI. The length of the CDR3 is 15 residues. With 6 bases clipped from V and 3 bases from J, the junction kept 10 bases outside the gene matches. In DNA, the CDR3 is TGTGCCAGCAGAGGTTTAGGTCTAGCGGAAGAGACCCAGTACTTC. Protein sequence: CASRGLGLAEETQYF.

In this sample, this clone turned up once. The chain couples TRBV5-4 to TRBJ1-2, with D tentatively TRBD1 (6 bases). This CDR3 is built from 15 residues. Germline CDR1 SGHNT, CDR2 YYREEE (reference sequence). Trimming stripped 3 bases from V and 6 bases from J, with 18 bases between. The CDR3 here is CASSSQFWGGDGYTF. As DNA, the CDR3 is TGTGCCAGCAGCTCTCAGTTTTGGGGGGGCGATGGCTACACCTTC.

The chain carries TRBV5-6 and TRBJ2-7, with TRBD2 identical over 8 bases. CDR1 is SGHDT, CDR2 YYEEEE, per germline. The ends lost 4 bases at V and 11 bases at J; junction bases unmatched: 8. The CDR3 contains 12 residues. CDR3: CASSLGSGGEYF. CDR3 in DNA: TGTGCCAGCAGCCTGGGGTCCGGGGGGGAGTACTTC.

The genes are TRBV5-6 and TRBJ1-1, with D possibly TRBD1 on 5 matching bases. CDR3 length: 14 residues. Looked up from germline, CDR1 is SGHDT and CDR2 is YYEEEE. V lost 1 base and J 4 bases, leaving 11 bases between the germline ends. This CDR3 is CASSLISGGTEAFF. DNA for the CDR3: TGTGCCAGCAGCTTGATTTCGGGGGGCACTGAAGCTTTCTTT.

The V and J genes are TRBV6-5 and TRBJ1-6; 7 bases are shared with TRBD1. The germline V gene encodes CDR1 MNHEY and CDR2 SVGAGI. This CDR3 has 15 residues. V lost 0 bases and J lost 7; bases outside the gene matches: 3. The CDR3 reads CASSYSGTANSPLHF. The CDR3 region has the DNA TGTGCCAGCAGTTACTCGGGGACAGCAAATTCACCCCTCCACTTT.

The CDR3 is CASSSVREDEAFF. CDR3 bases: TGTGCCAGCAGCTCGGTCCGCGAAGATGAAGCTTTCTTT. V gene TRBV5-4 combines with J gene TRBJ1-1; D gene unclear. This CDR3 contains 13 residues. Germline loops: CDR1 SGHNT, CDR2 YYREEE (reference sequence). V was trimmed by 3 bases and J by 7 bases, leaving 13 bases between them.

The rearrangement links TRBV6-1 to TRBJ1-2, with TRBD1 as a possible D gene (6 bases). This CDR3 has 14 amino acids. Germline V gene sequence: CDR1 MNHNS, CDR2 SASEGT. Trimming took 2 bases from V and 12 from J, leaving 19 bases between them. CDR3: CASSEPQGHSLHTF. The CDR3 DNA reads as TGTGCCAGCAGTGAACCACAGGGACACAGTCTGCACACCTTC.

This chain links TRBV20-1 with TRBJ2-1, with 13 bases fitting TRBD2. V lost 3 bases to trimming and J lost 7 bases; unmatched junction nucleotides: 6. CDR3 length: 15 amino acids. From germline, CDR1 is DFQATT and CDR2 SNEGSKA (reference sequence). CDR3 in amino acids: CSASPGLAGRNEQFF. CDR3 nucleotides: TGCAGTGCTAGTCCGGGACTAGCGGGGCGGAATGAGCAGTTCTTC.

The count of this clone is one. The J gene is TRBJ1-2, the V gene TRBV6-1; 11 bases are a match to TRBD1. The CDR3 loop spans 15 amino acids. V dropped 0 bases and J dropped 8; count of bases not matched to a gene: 5. CDR1 and CDR2 from the germline V gene are MNHNS and SASEGT. In DNA form, the CDR3 reads TGTGCCAGCAGTGAAGCGGGGACAGGGGGAGAAGGCTACACCTTC. It is translated as CASSEAGTGGEGYTF.

This chain connects TRBV6-5 to TRBJ1-1; TRBD1 agrees at 7 bases. This CDR3 contains 14 residues. Germline lookup yields CDR1 MNHEY and CDR2 SVGAGI. Germline trimming cut 2 bases from V and 4 bases from J; bases unmatched to any gene: 4. Written as DNA, the CDR3 is TGTGCCAGCAGTTACGACAGGGTTGTCACTGAAGCTTTCTTT. Translation gives CASSYDRVVTEAFF.

This sequence joins TRBV2 and TRBJ1-5; tentatively, D is TRBD1 (5 bases). This CDR3 comprises 14 residues. Trimming took 3 bases from V and 4 from J, leaving 10 bases between them. Per germline, CDR1 SNHLY and CDR2 FYNNEI. Here the CDR3 reads CASSESGRNQPQHF. CDR3 coding DNA: TGTGCCAGCAGTGAGTCAGGGCGGAATCAGCCCCAGCATTTT.

The chain links TRBV2 to TRBJ1-3; D not resolved. The CDR3 runs to 11 residues. From germline, CDR1 is SNHLY and CDR2 FYNNEI. Trimming took off 7 bases at V and 10 bases at J, with 11 bases between the two ends. The CDR3 region is CASKLDGTIYF. Here the CDR3 DNA reads TGTGCCAGCAAGCTAGACGGGACCATATATTTT.

The chain has TRBV23-1 and TRBJ2-7; TRBD1 matches at 9 bases. TRBV23-1 is designated an ORF whose function remains uncertain. The CDR3 is 14 residues long. After removal of 7 bases from V and 5 bases from J, the junction contained 9 bases not matched to a gene. Here the CDR3 reads CASTPGQGIDEQYF. CDR3 coding DNA: TGCGCCAGCACTCCGGGACAGGGTATAGACGAGCAGTACTTC.

This chain links TRBV4-3 with TRBJ1-6, with TRBD1 matching 7 bases. Trimming removed 5 bases from V and 9 bases from J; junction bases left unmatched: 16. Germline lookup yields CDR1 LGHNA and CDR2 YSLEER. The CDR3 is 17 residues long. CDR3 in DNA: TGCGCCAGCAGCTCCCGGACAGGTCCTAATAGTAGTTCACCCCTCCACTTT. Translation: CASSSRTGPNSSSPLHF.

The chain couples TRBV13 to TRBJ1-1; 11 bases agree with TRBD1. Germline V gene sequence: CDR1 PRHDT, CDR2 FYEKMQ (reference sequence). The CDR3 has 17 residues. Trimming took 5 bases from V and 5 from J; bases not matched to a gene: 13. The CDR3 loop is CASSEPGQGVLGTEAFF. In nucleotides, the CDR3 is TGTGCCAGCAGCGAGCCGGGACAGGGGGTTTTGGGGACTGAAGCTTTCTTT.

V usage is TRBV3-1 (or the pseudogene TRBV3-2) and J usage is TRBJ1-2; D is unresolved. CDR3 length: 13 residues. The V gene's germline CDR1 is LGHDT and CDR2 YNNKEL (reference sequence). V lost 1 base, J lost 7 bases, and 10 bases lay in between. CDR3 in DNA: TGTGCCAGCAGCCAAGCGTCTTCGTCTGGCTACACCTTC. Translating it yields CASSQASSSGYTF.

The V call is TRBV5-1, the J call TRBJ1-2; 7 bases are a match to TRBD1. After removal of 3 bases from V and 4 bases from J, the junction contained 6 bases not matched to a gene. Per germline, CDR1 SGHRS and CDR2 YFSETQ. The CDR3 is 14 residues long. Written as DNA, the CDR3 is TGCGCCAGCAGCTCAACAGGGGAAGTCTATGGCTACACCTTC. Amino acid sequence: CASSSTGEVYGYTF.

This chain uses TRBV5-1 with TRBJ1-6; 7 positions agree with TRBD1. Unmatched junction bases numbered 7, after V lost 5 bases and J lost 5 bases. The germline CDR1 and CDR2 sequences are SGHRS and YFSETQ. This CDR3 has 15 amino acids. The CDR3 region has the DNA TGCGCCAGCAGTAGGGACAGATTAGATAATTCACCCCTCCACTTT. Protein: CASSRDRLDNSPLHF.

The V and J genes are TRBV27 and TRBJ1-5, with TRBD1 matching over 11 bases. Looked up from germline, CDR1 is MNHEY and CDR2 is SMNVEV (reference sequence). This CDR3 contains 16 residues. Trimming took 4 bases from V and 5 from J; bases not matched to a gene: 7. CDR3: CASSSIGQGAHQPQHF. Written as DNA, the CDR3 is TGTGCCAGCAGTTCGATTGGACAGGGGGCACATCAGCCCCAGCATTTT.